These 27 T cell receptor beta chains were sequenced from one sample in a study of T cells in Graves' hyperthyroidism and ophthalmopathy. RNA transcripts were the template for amplifying TCR beta CDR3 regions. A set of HTBI primers served as the primers for a first-round RT-PCR of the TCR CDR3. MiXCR, applied by TCRdb to the multiplex PCR reads, yields one record per CDR3 protein. The sample lists 90,000 to 120,000 distinct CDR3 sequences, around a sixth seen once, with around 44% in the top ten. Sequenced input: blood. The source of these receptors is a woman aged 45-60 years with Graves' hyperthyroidism.

This clonotype was detected ten times or more. The chain combines TRBV20-1 with TRBJ1-1; D is uncertain. Trimming left V 3 bases short and J 5 bases short, with 10 bases between. Looked up from germline, CDR1 is DFQATT and CDR2 is SNEGSKA (reference sequence). The CDR3 is made up of 12 amino acids. As DNA, the CDR3 is TGCAGTGCTAGCTCACAGCGAACTGAAGCTTTCTTT. Translating it yields CSASSQRTEAFF.

The chain employs TRBV6-5 and TRBJ1-5, with a tentative D call TRBD1 (6 bases). The CDR3 consists of 15 residues. V was clipped by 4 bases and J by 5 bases, with 15 bases between them. Germline V lookup: CDR1 MNHEY, CDR2 SVGAGI. CDR3 bases: TGTGCCAGCAGTTTCCGGGGGGCGCGGGATCAGCCCCAGCATTTT. Encoded protein: CASSFRGARDQPQHF.

This clonotype appeared many times. The chain employs TRBV30 and TRBJ1-5; D gene unclear. Trimming took 2 bases from V and 7 from J, leaving 9 bases between them. Germline V gene lookup returns CDR1 GTSNPN and CDR2 SVGIG (reference sequence). CDR3 size: 12 residues. Here the CDR3 reads CAWSLGAQPQHF. The DNA of the CDR3 is TGTGCCTGGAGTCTAGGAGCCCAGCCCCAGCATTTT.

This clonotype was recorded many times. The V call is TRBV3-1, the J call TRBJ2-7; TRBD2 matches 13 bases. Trimming took 4 bases from V and 3 from J; bases not matched to a gene: 0. Germline CDR1 LGHDT, CDR2 YNNKEL (reference sequence). The CDR3 totals 14 residues. CDR3 sequence: CASSRTSGSYEQYF. The CDR3 region has the DNA TGTGCCAGCAGCCGGACTAGCGGGAGCTACGAGCAGTACTTC.

This clonotype was seen many times. V and J are TRBV12-3 or TRBV12-4 and TRBJ2-7; D uncertain. The CDR3 covers 13 residues. V was clipped by 5 bases and J by 0 bases, with 8 bases between them. Here the CDR3 reads CASSIRASYEQYF. DNA of the CDR3: TGTGCCAGCAGTATCCGGGCCTCCTACGAGCAGTACTTC.

This rearrangement joins TRBV5-1 to TRBJ2-7, with 10 bases aligning to TRBD1. J was trimmed by 6 bases and V by 0 bases; bases with no gene match: 3. CDR3 length: 14 amino acids. The V gene's germline CDR1 is SGHRS and CDR2 YFSETQ. CDR3 in amino acids: CASSLEGQGFEQYF. CDR3 sequence (DNA): TGCGCCAGCAGCTTGGAGGGACAGGGGTTCGAGCAGTACTTC.

This clonotype appeared many times. The chain combines TRBV28 with TRBJ1-2, with TRBD1 matching 9 bases. V lost 10 bases, J lost 2 bases, and 14 bases stayed unmatched. There are 16 residues in the CDR3. Germline V gives CDR1 MDHEN, CDR2 SYDVKM. CDR3 loop: CAIFPGGGQGNYGYTF. DNA for the CDR3: TGTGCCATCTTCCCGGGAGGGGGACAGGGCAACTATGGCTACACCTTC.

This clonotype was picked up many times. The chain is built from TRBV6-1 and TRBJ2-1; TRBD2 agrees at 7 bases. Trimming took 3 bases from V and 4 from J; bases not matched to a gene: 3. The CDR3 consists of 14 residues. The V gene's germline CDR1 is MNHNS and CDR2 SASEGT. The CDR3 loop is CASSELAEYNEQFF. CDR3 sequence (DNA): TGTGCCAGCAGTGAGCTAGCGGAATACAATGAGCAGTTCTTC.

This chain connects TRBV27 to TRBJ2-6; 8 bases are shared with TRBD2. The CDR3 consists of 19 residues. The J segment lost 2 bases and the V segment lost 5 bases, leaving 14 bases of the junction unmatched. Germline V gene sequence: CDR1 MNHEY, CDR2 SMNVEV (reference sequence). The DNA of the CDR3 is TGTGCCAGCAGTACAATGAGGCTTGCGGGGGGCGCTGGGGCCAACGTCCTGACTTTC. As protein: CASSTMRLAGGAGANVLTF.

This clonotype was counted many times. This chain joins TRBV25-1 and TRBJ2-7; TRBD2 aligns across 7 bases. Germline V lookup: CDR1 MGHDK, CDR2 SYGVNS. This CDR3 region has 13 residues. V shed 4 bases and J 1 base; nucleotides not matched to a gene: 1. The CDR3 reads CASSGGGSYEQYF. CDR3 nucleotide sequence: TGTGCCAGCAGTGGCGGGGGATCCTACGAGCAGTACTTC.

This clonotype was detected ten times or more. The chain links TRBV2 to TRBJ1-1, with TRBD1 matching 7 bases. V lost 0 bases, J lost 0 bases, and 1 base stayed unmatched. The length of the CDR3 is 15 residues. CDR1 SNHLY and CDR2 FYNNEI come from the germline V gene. In DNA, the CDR3 is TGTGCCAGCAGTGAAGCGGGACAGCTGAACACTGAAGCTTTCTTT. Its protein product is CASSEAGQLNTEAFF.

This rearrangement joins TRBV20-1 to TRBJ2-1; 13 nucleotides align to TRBD2. Germline assignment: CDR1 DFQATT and CDR2 SNEGSKA (reference sequence). The CDR3 loop spans 15 amino acids. Germline trimming cut 5 bases from V and 7 bases from J; bases unmatched to any gene: 8. In DNA form, the CDR3 reads TGCAGTGCTTTAGTCCGGACTAGCGGGGGAAATGAGCAGTTCTTC. Translated, it gives CSALVRTSGGNEQFF.

This clonotype was counted between two and nine times. The V gene is TRBV6-1, the J gene TRBJ1-5; possible D gene TRBD1, 6 bases. CDR1 and CDR2 from the germline V gene are MNHNS and SASEGT. The ends were cut back, 6 bases at V and 5 bases at J, with 11 bases in the middle. This CDR3 has 13 residues. CDR3 sequence reads: CASSPRGDQPQHF. The DNA of the CDR3 is TGTGCCAGCAGCCCAAGGGGGGATCAGCCCCAGCATTTT.

V gene TRBV7-2 combines with J gene TRBJ2-1; D gene unclear. V was clipped by 4 bases and J by 1 base, with 14 bases between them. CDR1 is SGHTA, CDR2 FQGNSA, per germline. The CDR3 extends over 16 amino acids. CDR3 sequence (DNA): TGTGCCAGCAGCTCCGGCCAAATCCTTTCCTACAATGAGCAGTTCTTC. The encoded protein is CASSSGQILSYNEQFF.

This clonotype was seen at least ten times. The chain recombines TRBV24-1 with TRBJ2-2; 7 nucleotides line up with TRBD2. The CDR3 length is 17 residues. Germline V gene sequence: CDR1 KGHDR, CDR2 SFDVKD. Trimming took 4 bases from V and 6 from J; bases not matched to a gene: 13. DNA for the CDR3: TGTGCCACCAGTGAAGTCTTTGGCGGGGGAAGGTCCGGGGAGCTGTTTTTT. Translating it yields CATSEVFGGGRSGELFF.

A few counts support this clonotype. V and J are TRBV11-1 and TRBJ2-3; 8 nucleotides agree with TRBD2. CDR1 and CDR2 (germline): SGHAT, FQDESV (reference sequence). V shed 1 base and J 2 bases; nucleotides not matched to a gene: 23. This CDR3 has 22 residues. CDR3 amino acids: CASSLGSGRSVCARRNTDTQYF. The CDR3 nucleotides are TGTGCCAGCAGCTTAGGAAGCGGGAGAAGTGTCTGCGCGCGCCGCAACACAGATACGCAGTATTTT.

The table lists this clonotype with many counts. This rearrangement joins TRBV11-1 to TRBJ2-7, with 9 positions matching TRBD2. V lost 5 bases to trimming and J lost 3 bases; unmatched junction nucleotides: 11. Per the germline V gene, CDR1 is SGHAT and CDR2 is FQDESV (reference sequence). The CDR3 spans 16 residues. The CDR3 spells CASSLLSSGTYYEQYF. CDR3 sequence (DNA): TGTGCCAGCAGCCTACTATCTAGCGGGACTTACTACGAGCAGTACTTC.

This clonotype was observed at least ten times. The genes are TRBV20-1 and TRBJ2-2, with TRBD1 matching 9 bases. This CDR3 has 15 amino acids. With 1 base clipped from V and 4 bases from J, the junction kept 4 bases outside the gene matches. Germline-derived CDR1 and CDR2 are DFQATT and SNEGSKA (reference sequence). The CDR3 sequence is CSARGRQGGTGELFF. The CDR3, as DNA: TGCAGTGCTAGAGGGAGACAGGGGGGCACCGGGGAGCTGTTTTTT.

This clonotype occurred many times. This chain uses TRBV14 with TRBJ2-1; TRBD1 matches 10 bases. The CDR3 sequence is 16 residues long. J gave up 4 bases and V 3 bases, and 6 bases lay outside the gene matches. CDR1 and CDR2 (germline): SGHDN, FVKESK. CDR3 region: CASSHAGTGVYNEQFF. As DNA, the CDR3 is TGTGCCAGCAGCCATGCCGGGACAGGGGTTTACAATGAGCAGTTCTTC.

This clonotype showed up many times. The V and J genes are TRBV9 and TRBJ1-6; no reliable D call. V was clipped by 0 bases and J by 10 bases, with 5 bases between them. This CDR3 region has 12 residues. Germline V lookup: CDR1 SGDLS, CDR2 YYNGEE. CDR3 nucleotide sequence: TGTGCCAGCAGCGTAGAAGGATCACCCCTCCACTTT. Its protein product is CASSVEGSPLHF.

This clonotype occurred many times. The rearrangement links TRBV18 to TRBJ1-6, with D hard to call. V lost 6 bases, J lost 7 bases, and 16 bases lay in between. This CDR3 region has 15 residues. CDR1 is KGHSH and CDR2 is LQKENI in the germline V gene. CDR3 amino acids: CASSLGVSSNSPLHF. The CDR3 coding sequence is TGTGCCAGCTCCCTCGGGGTGTCTTCAAATTCACCCCTCCACTTT.

This clonotype was seen ten or more times. J is TRBJ2-1 and V is TRBV20-1; TRBD2 aligns across 13 bases. The CDR3 has 14 residues. Germline CDR1 and CDR2: DFQATT and SNEGSKA (reference sequence). V lost 6 bases, J lost 6 bases, and 5 bases stayed unmatched. The CDR3 is CSAPGLAGSNEQFF. CDR3 nucleotides: TGCAGTGCCCCGGGACTAGCGGGATCCAATGAGCAGTTCTTC.

This clonotype was found many times. The chain is built from TRBV6-1 and TRBJ2-2; 9 nucleotides match TRBD2. This CDR3 comprises 17 residues. V gave up 8 bases and J gave up 4 bases; unmatched junction bases: 14. The germline V gene encodes CDR1 MNHNS and CDR2 SASEGT. The chain's CDR3 is CASGASIAGVGTGELFF. CDR3 in DNA: TGTGCCAGCGGTGCCTCGATAGCGGGAGTTGGCACCGGGGAGCTGTTTTTT.

This clonotype was found many times. The V and J genes are TRBV6-1 and TRBJ2-3, with 12 bases fitting TRBD2. The V and J ends lost 6 bases and 4 bases, in that order; junction bases with no gene match: 5. Germline values: CDR1 MNHNS, CDR2 SASEGT. This CDR3 has 15 residues. The CDR3 DNA reads TGTGCCAGCAGGGAACTAGCGGGAGGCCCAGATACGCAGTATTTT. Translated, it gives CASRELAGGPDTQYF.

This clonotype was observed at least ten times. This chain joins TRBV5-1 and TRBJ2-3; maybe TRBD1 (5 bases). CDR3 size: 15 residues. The ends were cut back, 2 bases at V and 0 bases at J, with 10 bases in the middle. Germline CDR1 reads SGHRS; CDR2 reads YFSETQ. The DNA for the CDR3 is TGCGCCAGCAGCTTAACAGGATTAAGCACAGATACGCAGTATTTT. Its translation is CASSLTGLSTDTQYF.

This clonotype was detected many times. The chain employs TRBV2 and TRBJ1-5; 8 nucleotides agree with TRBD1. Germline lookup yields CDR1 SNHLY and CDR2 FYNNEI. V dropped 5 bases and J dropped 3; count of bases not matched to a gene: 6. The length of the CDR3 is 15 residues. The CDR3 DNA reads as TGTGCCAGCAGTACGGACAGGGCCCTCAATCAGCCCCAGCATTTT. Translating it yields CASSTDRALNQPQHF.

This clonotype came up many times. This chain links TRBV5-1 with TRBJ1-1, with D unclear. In germline, CDR1 is SGHRS, CDR2 YFSETQ. V lost 4 bases and J lost 1, with 17 bases in between. CDR3 length: 16 residues. The CDR3 bases are TGCGCCAGCAGCCTGCCGGGCGGGCGGGGGAACACTGAAGCTTTCTTT. This translates into CASSLPGGRGNTEAFF.